Each of the 8 T cell receptor beta chains below was sequenced from the same sample in a study of blood T cell repertoires in COVID-19. This table comes from immunoSEQ multiplex PCR, and its TCRdb copy is limited to in-frame clones, with some not included. The table includes about 200,000 clones, roughly four fifths detected once. The sample taken for sequencing was peripheral blood. These receptors originate from a human donor with acute or convalescent COVID-19. The donor label of this sample is uncertain.

The chain recombines TRBV27 with TRBJ2-7; 10 nucleotides align to TRBD1. Germline V lookup: CDR1 MNHEY, CDR2 SMNVEV (reference sequence). CDR3 size: 17 residues. Trimming took 6 bases from V and 2 from J; bases not matched to a gene: 13. CDR3 nucleotides: TGTGCCAGCAGGGTAAGAAACCCGGGACAGGGGACCTACGAGCAGTACTTC. Translating gives CASRVRNPGQGTYEQYF.

This rearrangement joins TRBV7-2 to TRBJ2-3; no definite D call. V gave up 3 bases and J gave up 0 bases, with 7 bases separating them. The CDR3 runs to 14 residues. Germline V gene lookup returns CDR1 SGHTA and CDR2 FQGNSA. CDR3 in amino acids: CASSLAASTDTQYF. As DNA, the CDR3 is TGTGCCAGCAGCTTGGCGGCTAGCACAGATACGCAGTATTTT.

The genes are TRBV5-4 and TRBJ1-1, with D unresolved. The CDR3 has 16 amino acids. CDR1 SGHNT and CDR2 YYREEE come from the germline V gene (reference sequence). Trimming shortened V by 0 bases and J by 1 base, and 13 bases separated the two germline ends. Here the CDR3 reads CASSLGVNSGNTEAFF. The CDR3 region has the DNA TGTGCCAGCAGCTTGGGAGTCAACAGTGGGAACACTGAAGCTTTCTTT.

The chain links TRBV5-1 to TRBJ1-1; D gene ambiguous. CDR3 length: 15 residues. The ends were cut back, 0 bases at V and 6 bases at J, with 15 bases in the middle. Looked up from germline, CDR1 is SGHRS and CDR2 is YFSETQ. The DNA of the CDR3 is TGCGCCAGCAGCTTGGCCTTTGAGCAGCGCTCTGAAGCTTTCTTT. Protein product: CASSLAFEQRSEAFF.

This clone was recorded a few times. The gene calls are TRBV6-5 and TRBJ2-7, with 7 positions matching TRBD1. CDR1 and CDR2 (germline): MNHEY, SVGAGI. The trim removed 0 bases at V and 3 bases at J, leaving 5 bases unmatched. This CDR3 has 15 amino acids. The DNA of the CDR3 is TGTGCCAGCAGTTACTCATTGGGACAGAGCTACGAGCAGTACTTC. Amino acid sequence: CASSYSLGQSYEQYF.

V usage is TRBV7-9 and J usage is TRBJ1-1, with TRBD1 identical over 7 bases. Per the germline V gene, CDR1 is SEHNR and CDR2 is FQNEAQ (reference sequence). This CDR3 has 15 residues. With 5 bases clipped from V and 2 bases from J, the junction kept 8 bases outside the gene matches. CDR3 bases: TGTGCCAGCAGCCGGCCCGGGACAGCCAACACTGAAGCTTTCTTT. This gives the protein CASSRPGTANTEAFF.

The genes are TRBV27 and TRBJ1-4; D is perhaps TRBD1 (6 bases). This CDR3 is 15 amino acids long. The germline V gene encodes CDR1 MNHEY and CDR2 SMNVEV (reference sequence). The ends were cut back, 8 bases at V and 8 bases at J, with 21 bases in the middle. CDR3 amino acids: CASAEGVRSMEKLFF. The DNA of the CDR3 is TGTGCCAGCGCCGAGGGGGTACGCTCTATGGAAAAACTGTTTTTT.

The chain links TRBV29-1 to TRBJ1-5, with a tentative D call TRBD1 (6 bases). The germline V gene has CDR1 SQVTM and CDR2 ANQGSEA. The V and J ends lost 5 bases and 8 bases respectively, with 16 bases between them. The CDR3 runs to 13 residues. This CDR3 reads CSVRANAGEPQHF. The CDR3, as DNA: TGCAGCGTTAGGGCCAACGCAGGGGAGCCCCAGCATTTT.